The 17 T cell receptor beta chains presented below share a single source sample, sequenced in a study of T cell changes during pregnancy in multiple sclerosis. This table comes from immunoSEQ multiplex PCR, and its TCRdb copy is limited to in-frame clones, with some not included. This table holds about 53,000 clones, around 90% found once. Source: CD4+ T cells from peripheral blood mononuclear cells, taken in the third trimester of pregnancy. Every receptor here comes from a female donor with multiple sclerosis, enrolled in a pregnancy study.

The chain couples TRBV19 to TRBJ1-5; D is possibly TRBD1 (5 bases). The CDR3 extends over 13 amino acids. Between the trimmed V and J ends, which lost 3 bases and 7 bases, there was a span of 10 bases. CDR1 is LNHDA, CDR2 SQIVND, per germline (reference sequence). The CDR3 loop is CASSIEGRQPQHF. The DNA of the CDR3 is TGTGCCAGTAGTATTGAGGGGAGGCAGCCCCAGCATTTT.

V gene TRBV19 combines with J gene TRBJ1-1; maybe TRBD1 (5 bases). The ends were cut back, 4 bases at V and 3 bases at J, with 9 bases in the middle. Germline CDR1 LNHDA, CDR2 SQIVND (reference sequence). This CDR3 spans 13 amino acids. CDR3 coding DNA: TGTGCCAGTAGTACGGACACGGACACTGAAGCTTTCTTT. It specifies CASSTDTDTEAFF.

The rearrangement joins TRBV18 to TRBJ1-2; TRBD1 agrees at 11 bases. This CDR3 is built from 14 residues. J lost 6 bases, V lost 3 bases, and 3 bases had no gene match. Looked up from germline, CDR1 is KGHSH and CDR2 is LQKENI. CDR3 protein: CASSPGQGDNGYTF. CDR3 in DNA: TGTGCCAGCTCACCGGGACAGGGGGATAATGGCTACACCTTC.

CDR3: CASSPLSVVRANYGYTF. Written as DNA, the CDR3 is TGTGCCAGCTCACCTTTGAGCGTAGTCAGGGCTAACTATGGCTACACCTTC. J is TRBJ1-2 and V is TRBV18; D perhaps matches TRBD1 (5 bases). Trimming took 3 bases from V and 0 from J, leaving 17 bases between them. Per germline, CDR1 KGHSH and CDR2 LQKENI. The CDR3 covers 17 residues. The whole variable domain, remainder taken from reference TRBV18 and TRBJ1-2, is NAGVMQNPRHLVRRRGQEARLRCSPMKGHSHVYWYRQLPEEGLKFMVYLQKENIIDESGMPKERFSAEFPKEGPSILRIQQVVRGDSAAYFCASSPLSVVRANYGYTFGSGTRLTVV.

V gene TRBV2 combines with J gene TRBJ2-2; tentatively, D is TRBD2 (7 bases). Trimming cost V 4 bases and J 6 bases, with 21 bases left between them. The germline CDR1 and CDR2 sequences are SNHLY and FYNNEI. The CDR3 spans 17 residues. CDR3 nucleotides: TGTGCCAGCAGTGTTTCCCGCGCGGGGGCGGGGGCCGGGGAGCTGTTTTTT. Residues: CASSVSRAGAGAGELFF. Combining the CDR3 with reference TRBV2 and TRBJ2-2 gives the whole variable domain EPEVTQTPSHQVTQMGQEVILRCVPISNHLYFYWYRQILGQKVEFLVSFYNNEISEKSEIFDDQFSVERPDGSNFTLKIRSTKLEDSAMYFCASSVSRAGAGAGELFFGEGSRLTVL.

This chain links TRBV2 with TRBJ1-3; D is ambiguous. V shed 5 bases and J shed 0 bases, with 8 bases lying between them. The CDR3 loop spans 14 amino acids. Germline lookup yields CDR1 SNHLY and CDR2 FYNNEI. The CDR3 reads CASSRETSGNTIYF. As DNA, the CDR3 is TGTGCCAGCAGTCGGGAGACCTCTGGAAACACCATATATTTT.

The V call is TRBV6-1, the J call TRBJ1-2; 11 nucleotides line up with TRBD1. The V gene's germline CDR1 is MNHNS and CDR2 SASEGT. This CDR3 spans 13 amino acids. CDR3 DNA sequence: TGTGGAACCGGGACAGGGGGATACTATGGCTACACCTTC. Encoded protein: CGTGTGGYYGYTF.

With respect to this clone: The junction differs from germline at one of its ends, possibly a read error. V is TRBV5-1 and J is TRBJ2-5; TRBD2 matches 11 bases. Germline CDR1 reads SGHRS; CDR2 reads YFSETQ. The CDR3 has 16 residues. The CDR3 reads CASSLGTSGFGETQYF. CDR3 sequence (DNA): TGCGCCAGCAGTTTGGGGACTAGCGGTTTTGGAGAGACCCAGTACTTC. The full variable domain, rest sourced from reference TRBV5-1 and TRBJ2-5, is KAGVTQTPRYLIKTRGQQVTLSCSPISGHRSVSWYQQTPGQGLQFLFEYFSETQRNKGNFPGRFSGRQFSNSRSEMNVSTLELGDSALYLCASSLGTSGFGETQYFGPGTRLLVL.

The chain has TRBV30 and TRBJ1-1; D possibly corresponds to TRBD1 (5 bases). The CDR3 is 12 amino acids. V lost 8 bases, J lost 0 bases, and 10 bases lay in between. Germline V gene lookup returns CDR1 GTSNPN and CDR2 SVGIG (reference sequence). The CDR3 sequence is CAERQLNTEAFF. As DNA, the CDR3 is TGTGCCGAGAGACAGCTGAACACTGAAGCTTTCTTT.

V and J are TRBV9 and TRBJ2-5; 9 nucleotides match TRBD2. V dropped 2 bases and J dropped 1; count of bases not matched to a gene: 9. The CDR3 totals 17 residues. Germline V gives CDR1 SGDLS, CDR2 YYNGEE. The CDR3 sequence: CASSVDPGRGGQETQYF. DNA of the CDR3: TGTGCCAGCAGCGTGGACCCAGGGCGGGGGGGCCAAGAGACCCAGTACTTC.

The gene calls are TRBV19 and TRBJ1-1, with D maybe TRBD1 (6 bases). The V end was cut by 2 bases, the J end by 7 bases, with 14 bases between. In germline, CDR1 is LNHDA, CDR2 SQIVND (reference sequence). The CDR3 runs 14 residues. The CDR3 sequence is CASSIIRGAGEAFF. The CDR3 DNA is TGTGCCAGTAGTATAATTCGGGGGGCCGGTGAAGCTTTCTTT.

The chain joins TRBV27 to TRBJ2-7; 8 nucleotides align to TRBD1. This CDR3 has 14 residues. Germline CDR1 and CDR2: MNHEY and SMNVEV (reference sequence). With V trimmed by 6 bases and J by 3 bases, 7 bases remained unmatched. CDR3 sequence: CASSPDRGVYEQYF. As DNA, the CDR3 is TGTGCCAGCAGCCCTGACAGGGGCGTCTACGAGCAGTACTTC.

The chain combines TRBV9 with TRBJ1-2, with 8 bases aligning to TRBD1. This CDR3 has 15 amino acids. Germline assignment: CDR1 SGDLS and CDR2 YYNGEE. V trimming: 3 bases; J trimming: 3 bases; junction bases outside the gene matches: 7. This chain's CDR3 is CASSATLGQDYGYTF. CDR3 bases: TGTGCCAGCAGCGCCACCCTGGGACAGGACTATGGCTACACCTTC.

This chain links TRBV25-1 with TRBJ1-2; 9 bases align to TRBD1. CDR3 length: 14 amino acids. The trim removed 3 bases at V and 5 bases at J, leaving 4 bases unmatched. CDR1 is MGHDK, CDR2 SYGVNS, per germline. CDR3: CASSDAGQGYGYTF. The CDR3 nucleotides are TGTGCCAGCAGTGATGCCGGACAGGGGTATGGCTACACCTTC.

This chain uses TRBV7-9 with TRBJ2-7, with 7 positions matching TRBD1. The V gene's germline CDR1 is SEHNR and CDR2 FQNEAQ (reference sequence). This CDR3 comprises 13 residues. Trimming at V came to 4 bases and at J to 2 bases, leaving 2 bases not matched to a gene. The CDR3 DNA sequence: TGTGCCAGCAGCTCACAGGGGCCCTACGAGCAGTACTTC. It translates to CASSSQGPYEQYF.

The rearrangement links TRBV19 to TRBJ2-7; unclear D gene. Per the germline V gene, CDR1 is LNHDA and CDR2 is SQIVND (reference sequence). This CDR3 has 13 residues. V was cut by 3 bases and J by 5 bases, with 11 bases left in between. CDR3 nucleotide sequence: TGTGCCAGTAGTATGACCGGGTTCCACGAGCAGTACTTC. The encoded protein is CASSMTGFHEQYF.

The V gene is TRBV19, the J gene TRBJ2-7; 8 bases match TRBD1. The CDR3 spans 14 residues. Germline V CDR1 and CDR2: LNHDA, SQIVND (reference sequence). V lost 3 bases and J lost 7; bases outside the gene matches: 8. CDR3 nucleotides: TGTGCCAGTAGTATCCCAGGGGGCGGGCGAGAGCAGTACTTC. Its protein is CASSIPGGGREQYF.